A single sample gave rise to the 23 T cell receptor beta chains below, sequenced in a study of blood T cells in healthy people across ages. A second about 6 to 11 cycle PCR used barcoded and J-beta primers. TCRdb itself ran the 5' RACE reads through MiXCR, one entry per CDR3 protein. The repertoire holds roughly 1,000,000 distinct CDR3 sequences, with around 25% as singletons. This sample also belongs to another study, concerning T cells of mothers and their children.

Sequenced input: blood. Source of these receptors: a girl aged 2 to 9 in good health.

The rearrangement links TRBV12-3 or TRBV12-4 to TRBJ2-5; 9 bases fit TRBD2. The DNA end is a closer match to TRBJ2-7, so the J assignment may be wrong. CDR3 length equals 16 residues. The CDR3 bases are TGTGCCAGCAGCCCTTACCTAGCGGGGAGTCTGTACGAGCAGTACTTC. It translates to CASSPYLAGSLYEQYF.

The V call is TRBV12-3 or TRBV12-4, the J call TRBJ2-2, with D uncertain. V lost 3 bases and J 7 bases, leaving 15 bases between the germline ends. The CDR3 covers 15 residues. CDR3 DNA: TGTGCCAGCAGTTTGAATGGGGTATTGGGCGGGGAGCTGTTTTTT. This gives the protein CASSLNGVLGGELFF.

This clonotype was counted only a few times. The genes are TRBV18 and TRBJ2-7; D is ambiguous. The DNA end favors TRBJ2-1, so the J call may be wrong. The V gene's germline CDR1 is KGHSH and CDR2 LQKENI. This CDR3 contains 13 residues. The CDR3 bases are TGTGCCAGCTCACCATCAAGGTACAATGAGCAGTTCTTC. The encoded protein is CASSPSRYNEQFF.

This clonotype was seen only a few times. This chain uses TRBV5-1 with TRBJ2-1; D assignment may be TRBD1 or TRBD2 (5 bases each). CDR1 SGHRS and CDR2 YFSETQ come from the germline V gene. Trimming pared 4 bases from V and 8 bases from J, leaving 25 bases between. CDR3 size: 17 residues. CDR3 protein: CASSPSQGDPKLDEQFF. Here the CDR3 DNA reads TGCGCCAGCAGCCCCTCCCAGGGAGACCCTAAATTGGATGAGCAGTTCTTC. Together with reference TRBV5-1 and TRBJ2-1, the CDR3 gives the full variable domain: KAGVTQTPRYLIKTRGQQVTLSCSPISGHRSVSWYQQTPGQGLQFLFEYFSETQRNKGNFPGRFSGRQFSNSRSEMNVSTLELGDSALYLCASSPSQGDPKLDEQFFGPGTRLTVL.

The rearrangement links TRBV4-1 to TRBJ2-1; a weak D match, TRBD2 (5 bases). The J call is uncertain, as TRBJ2-7 better fits the DNA end. In germline, CDR1 is MGHRA, CDR2 YSYEKL. CDR3 size: 15 residues. This chain's CDR3 is CASSQGASLTYEQYF. The CDR3, as DNA: TGCGCCAGCAGCCAGGGAGCGAGTCTTACCTACGAGCAGTACTTC.

This clonotype has just a few counts. The rearrangement uses TRBV20-1 and TRBJ2-1; D is uncertain. V was shortened by 1 base and J by 3 bases, with 13 bases between the two germline ends. This CDR3 spans 15 amino acids. Germline assignment: CDR1 DFQATT and CDR2 SNEGSKA (reference sequence). The CDR3 is CSARASGRVYNEQFF. CDR3 in DNA: TGCAGTGCTAGAGCGTCGGGTAGGGTCTACAATGAGCAGTTCTTC.

This clonotype was observed a few times. A read error is likely, as this CDR3 ends without the conserved phenylalanine or tryptophan. The genes are TRBV2 and TRBJ2-7; D may be TRBD1 or TRBD2 (5 bases each). The V end was cut by 8 bases, the J end by 0 bases, with 11 bases between. The CDR3 extends over 13 amino acids. Per the germline V gene, CDR1 is SNHLY and CDR2 is FYNNEI. CDR3 loop: CASLSGSSYEQYS. In nucleotides, the CDR3 is TGTGCCAGCTTGTCAGGGAGCTCCTACGAGCAGTACTCC.

This clonotype was counted between two and nine times. In nucleotides, the CDR3 is TGTGCCAGCAGCGGGGGACTAGCGGGAAACACCGGGGAGCTGTTTTTT. This encodes CASSGGLAGNTGELFF. The rearrangement links TRBV7-9 to TRBJ2-2; 13 bases line up with TRBD2. The germline V gene has CDR1 SEHNR and CDR2 FQNEAQ (reference sequence). The CDR3 length is 16 residues. V was clipped by 5 bases and J by 2 bases; unmatched bases: 2.

This chain uses TRBV12-3 or TRBV12-4 with TRBJ2-1; D remains unclear. The tail of the sequence fits TRBJ2-7 better, so the J call may be wrong. The CDR3 spans 14 residues. The CDR3 protein is CASSDVPRSYEQYF. DNA for the CDR3: TGTGCCAGCAGCGACGTTCCGCGCTCCTACGAGCAGTACTTC.

This clonotype turned up a few times. CDR3 amino acids: CASSLFWEGNEQFF. DNA of the CDR3: TGCGCCAGCAGCTTGTTTTGGGAGGGGAATGAGCAGTTCTTC. The chain has TRBV5-1 and TRBJ2-5; 7 bases agree with TRBD2. The DNA end is a closer match to TRBJ2-1, so the J assignment may be wrong. Germline CDR1 reads SGHRS; CDR2 reads YFSETQ. This CDR3 is 14 amino acids long.

The chain links TRBV4-2 to TRBJ1-3; D gene unclear. The CDR3 runs to 13 residues. V gave up 0 bases and J gave up 7 bases, with 7 bases separating them. Germline CDR1 reads LGHNA; CDR2 reads YNFKEQ. The CDR3 DNA follows: TGTGCCAGCAGCCAAGAGGGGTGGAACACCATATATTTT. It is translated as CASSQEGWNTIYF.

V gene TRBV14 combines with J gene TRBJ2-7, with 7 nucleotides matching TRBD1. Germline V lookup: CDR1 SGHDN, CDR2 FVKESK. The V and J ends lost 1 base and 3 bases, in that order; junction bases with no gene match: 6. This CDR3 spans 15 amino acids. The CDR3 loop reads CASSQGRQGFYEQYF. As DNA, the CDR3 is TGTGCCAGCAGCCAAGGGAGACAGGGCTTCTACGAGCAGTACTTC. Filled out from reference TRBV14 and TRBJ2-7, the complete variable domain reads EAGVTQFPSHSVIEKGQTVTLRCDPISGHDNLYWYRRVMGKEIKFLLHFVKESKQDESGMPNNRFLAERTGGTYSTLKVQPAELEDSGVYFCASSQGRQGFYEQYFGPGTRLTVT.

The chain uses TRBV28 and TRBJ1-2, with TRBD1 as a possible D gene (6 bases). Germline lookup yields CDR1 MDHEN and CDR2 SYDVKM. The CDR3 is 14 amino acids. The V and J ends lost 7 bases and 6 bases respectively, with 18 bases between them. As DNA, the CDR3 is TGTGCCAGCACCCTACAGGGATCAGCTGATGGCTACACCTTC. Amino acids: CASTLQGSADGYTF.

The DNA for the CDR3 is TGTGCCAGCAGCTCCGGGACAGCGCGTGGAAACACCATATATTTT. It translates to CASSSGTARGNTIYF. The chain uses TRBV7-2 and TRBJ1-3; the match to TRBD1 covers 7 bases. CDR1 is SGHTA, CDR2 FQGNSA, per germline. With V trimmed by 4 bases and J by 3 bases, 6 bases remained unmatched. The CDR3 is 15 amino acids.

The chain joins TRBV4-1 to TRBJ2-5, with D possibly matching TRBD1 (5 bases). The J call may be wrong; the DNA end is better matched by TRBJ2-7. The CDR3 totals 14 residues. The germline V gene has CDR1 MGHRA and CDR2 YSYEKL. The CDR3 nucleotides are TGCGCCAGCAGCCATAATACAGGTTACTGCGAGCAGTACTTC. This codes for CASSHNTGYCEQYF.

This chain uses TRBV27 with TRBJ2-5, with D unclear. CDR1 is MNHEY, CDR2 SMNVEV, per germline (reference sequence). This CDR3 spans 16 amino acids. Trimming took off 2 bases at V and 6 bases at J, with 19 bases between the two ends. The CDR3 DNA reads as TGTGCCAGCAGTTTACTTCTTCCCGGAGTCAAGAAGACCCAGTACTTC. It encodes CASSLLLPGVKKTQYF.

There are a few counts of this clonotype. This chain joins TRBV29-1 and TRBJ2-5; 10 nucleotides agree with TRBD1. The DNA end is a closer match to TRBJ2-1, so the J assignment may be wrong. The CDR3 extends over 13 amino acids. The germline V gene has CDR1 SQVTM and CDR2 ANQGSEA. Here the CDR3 reads CSVGGQGNNEQFF. The CDR3 DNA follows: TGCAGCGTTGGGGGACAGGGGAATAATGAGCAGTTCTTC.

For this clonotype: One end of the junction fails to match germline, which may point to a read error. The chain is built from TRBV28 and TRBJ2-1; TRBD1 matches 7 bases. This CDR3 has 11 residues. The germline gives CDR1 MDHEN, CDR2 SYDVKM. Here the CDR3 reads CASSGYRGEVF. The CDR3, as DNA: TGTGCCAGCTCTGGGTACAGGGGTGAGGTCTTC.

The chain employs TRBV29-1 and TRBJ2-5; 8 bases are shared with TRBD2. The CDR3 is 13 amino acids. Germline lookup yields CDR1 SQVTM and CDR2 ANQGSEA. Germline trimming cut 4 bases from V and 1 base from J; bases unmatched to any gene: 2. CDR3 region: CSVGGLVQETQYF. CDR3 nucleotide sequence: TGCAGCGTTGGGGGACTAGTCCAAGAGACCCAGTACTTC.

This clonotype has just a few counts. The rearrangement uses TRBV7-2 and TRBJ1-1, with unresolved D. The CDR3 sequence is 12 residues long. The germline gives CDR1 SGHTA, CDR2 FQGNSA. Trimming pared 0 bases from V and 7 bases from J, leaving 6 bases between. The CDR3 sequence is CASSLASSEAFF. DNA of the CDR3: TGTGCCAGCAGCTTAGCTTCCAGTGAAGCTTTCTTT.

The chain links TRBV12-5 to TRBJ2-7; D possibly corresponds to TRBD1 (6 bases). Germline V CDR1 and CDR2: LGHNT, FRNRAP. Between the trimmed V and J ends, which lost 6 bases and 4 bases, there was a span of 22 bases. The CDR3 length is 16 residues. The CDR3 is CASGPQVGAMGYEQYF. The DNA for the CDR3 is TGTGCTAGTGGCCCCCAAGTGGGGGCGATGGGGTACGAGCAGTACTTC.

V gene TRBV27 combines with J gene TRBJ1-4; D is unclear. The CDR3 loop spans 13 amino acids. Germline CDR1 MNHEY, CDR2 SMNVEV (reference sequence). Trimming removed 6 bases from V and 8 bases from J, with 13 bases in between. The CDR3 loop is CASSPRVWEKLFF. The DNA of the CDR3 is TGTGCCAGCAGCCCCCGGGTCTGGGAAAAACTGTTTTTT.

This chain uses TRBV7-2 with TRBJ2-1; D ambiguous. CDR1 is SGHTA, CDR2 FQGNSA, per germline. CDR3 size: 14 residues. Trimming took off 5 bases at V and 7 bases at J, with 15 bases between the two ends. The CDR3 region is CASSPLSSRNEQFF. The CDR3 DNA is TGTGCCAGCAGCCCCCTGAGTAGCAGGAATGAGCAGTTCTTC.